A selection of T cell receptor beta chains follows, all from one sample in a study of T cells in Graves' hyperthyroidism and ophthalmopathy. TCRdb reanalysed the multiplex PCR reads using MiXCR and keeps one entry per CDR3 protein. Found here are approximately 560,000 distinct CDR3 sequences, roughly 46% of them singletons; the top ten hold 8.2%. Input material: peripheral blood or thyroid tissue (not recorded which). The receptors originated from a young woman with Graves' hyperthyroidism. Both conserved end residues are part of each CDR3. Fields, in order: J gene, V gene, clone size, D gene, CDR3 DNA, CDR3 protein. A D gene is named only where the DNA matches it firmly. Clone size appears in some rows only: once, few, many, or a class for an expanded clone.

j_gene: TRBJ2-7; v_gene: TRBV5-1; abundance: -; d_gene: -; CDR3nt: TGCGCCAGCAGCTTGGGGGACTCTAGTCCCTACGAGCAGTACTTC; CDR3aa: CASSLGDSSPYEQYF
j_gene: TRBJ2-5; v_gene: TRBV29-1; abundance: -; d_gene: TRBD2; CDR3nt: TGCAGCGTTGGTCGAGGTAGCGGGAGGTCAGAGACCCAGTACTTC; CDR3aa: CSVGRGSGRSETQYF
j_gene: TRBJ1-3; v_gene: TRBV2; abundance: few; d_gene: -; CDR3nt: TGTGCCAGCAGTGAAGTGGGGACCATATATTTT; CDR3aa: CASSEVGTIYF
j_gene: TRBJ2-7; v_gene: TRBV5-1; abundance: -; d_gene: -; CDR3nt: TGTGCCAGCAGTTTTGAGGGAGAGGTAGAGGAGCAGTACTTC; CDR3aa: CASSFEGEVEEQYF
j_gene: TRBJ1-2; v_gene: TRBV7-2; abundance: -; d_gene: -; CDR3nt: TGTGCCAGCAGCTTAGCTGGGAGCAATCTATATGGCTACACCTTC; CDR3aa: CASSLAGSNLYGYTF
j_gene: TRBJ1-6; v_gene: TRBV15; abundance: -; d_gene: -; CDR3nt: TGTGCCACCAGCAGCCCTGGGCCCAGCGGACCCCTCCACTTT; CDR3aa: CATSSPGPSGPLHF
j_gene: TRBJ1-5; v_gene: TRBV7-8; abundance: -; d_gene: -; CDR3nt: TGTGCCAGCAGTCTCAGCTCAGGGACTCAGCCCCAGCATTTT; CDR3aa: CASSLSSGTQPQHF
j_gene: TRBJ2-7; v_gene: TRBV7-2; abundance: few; d_gene: -; CDR3nt: TGTGCCAGCAGTCCCCGAACAGGGTCTGTTTACGAGCAGTACTTC; CDR3aa: CASSPRTGSVYEQYF
j_gene: TRBJ1-2; v_gene: TRBV7-8; abundance: -; d_gene: -; CDR3nt: TGTGCCAGCAGCCAAGACAGACCTAACTATGGCTACACCTTC; CDR3aa: CASSQDRPNYGYTF
j_gene: TRBJ2-5; v_gene: TRBV7-6; abundance: -; d_gene: -; CDR3nt: TGTGCCAGCAGCTCAGCAGGGACACAAGAGACCCAGTACTTC; CDR3aa: CASSSAGTQETQYF
j_gene: TRBJ1-1; v_gene: TRBV7-6; abundance: -; d_gene: -; CDR3nt: TGTGCCAGCAACAGAACCCCTTACACTGAAGCTTTCTTT; CDR3aa: CASNRTPYTEAFF
j_gene: TRBJ2-7; v_gene: TRBV29-1; abundance: many; d_gene: -; CDR3nt: TGCAGCGGCAACTACGAGCAGTACTTC; CDR3aa: CSGNYEQYF
j_gene: TRBJ1-2; v_gene: TRBV2; abundance: -; d_gene: -; CDR3nt: TGTGCCAGCAGTGTGGGGGGGCACAGGGTTGGCTACACCTTC; CDR3aa: CASSVGGHRVGYTF
j_gene: TRBJ2-5; v_gene: TRBV20-1; abundance: few; d_gene: -; CDR3nt: TGCAGTCCTAGGCACGCCCCCCAAGAGACCCAGTACTTC; CDR3aa: CSPRHAPQETQYF
j_gene: TRBJ1-2; v_gene: TRBV7-9; abundance: many; d_gene: TRBD1; CDR3nt: TGTGCCAGCAGCCCCGGACAGGGAGGTGGCTATGGCTACACCTTC; CDR3aa: CASSPGQGGGYGYTF